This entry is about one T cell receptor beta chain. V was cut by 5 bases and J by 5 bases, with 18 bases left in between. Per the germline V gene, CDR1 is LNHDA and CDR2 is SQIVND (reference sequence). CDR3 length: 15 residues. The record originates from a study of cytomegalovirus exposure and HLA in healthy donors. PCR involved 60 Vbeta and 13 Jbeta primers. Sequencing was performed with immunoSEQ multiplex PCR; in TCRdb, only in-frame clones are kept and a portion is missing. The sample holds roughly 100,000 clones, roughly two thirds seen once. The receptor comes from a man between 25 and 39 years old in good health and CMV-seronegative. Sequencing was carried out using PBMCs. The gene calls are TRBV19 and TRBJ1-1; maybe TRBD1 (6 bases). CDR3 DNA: TGTGCCAGTAGTTCAGAACAGGGTCGGTTGACTGAAGCTTTCTTT. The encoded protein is CASSSEQGRLTEAFF.